Below are 24 T cell receptor beta chains sequenced from a single sample in a study of cytomegalovirus exposure and HLA in healthy donors. The PCR contained 60 Vbeta and 13 Jbeta primers. TCRdb's table, derived via immunoSEQ multiplex PCR, lists solely in-frame clones and lacks some. This table has 200,000 or so clones, 80% to 85% appearing once. Input material: PBMCs. The receptors derive from a woman under 30 in good health and CMV-seropositive.

A single count supports this clone. The genes are TRBV25-1 and TRBJ2-3, with 8 bases that match TRBD1. The germline V gene encodes CDR1 MGHDK and CDR2 SYGVNS. The CDR3 runs to 14 residues. Losses at the gene ends were 4 bases for V and 5 bases for J; bases not matched to a gene: 5. CDR3 DNA: TGTGCCAGCAGTGGCCAGGGGGCTTTAGATACGCAGTATTTT. This gives the protein CASSGQGALDTQYF.

The J gene is TRBJ2-3, the V gene TRBV5-4, with TRBD2 as a possible D gene (6 bases). From germline, CDR1 is SGHNT and CDR2 YYREEE (reference sequence). The germline V and J ends were trimmed by 3 bases and 1 base, with 6 bases remaining between them. The CDR3 is 13 residues long. The CDR3 region has the DNA TGTGCCAGCAGCTCTAGCGGCACAGATACGCAGTATTTT. As protein: CASSSSGTDTQYF.

The genes are TRBV30 and TRBJ2-1; 7 positions agree with TRBD1. CDR1 is GTSNPN and CDR2 is SVGIG in the germline V gene (reference sequence). The CDR3 contains 13 residues. V lost 4 bases to trimming and J lost 7 bases; unmatched junction nucleotides: 7. CDR3 bases: TGTGCCTGGATCTTAGCAGGGGGAAATGAGCAGTTCTTC. Amino acid sequence: CAWILAGGNEQFF.

The rearrangement joins TRBV9 to TRBJ2-3, with D possibly being TRBD1 (6 bases). The CDR3 length is 19 residues. Per germline, CDR1 SGDLS and CDR2 YYNGEE. V lost 3 bases, J lost 6 bases, and 29 bases lay in between. In DNA form, the CDR3 reads TGTGCCAGCAGCGCACATTGGAGGACGAGCGGTGGGGGCCAGGATACGCAGTATTTT. Translating it yields CASSAHWRTSGGGQDTQYF.

V and J are TRBV9 and TRBJ2-2; tentative D call: TRBD2 (7 bases). V gave up 0 bases and J gave up 2 bases, with 11 bases separating them. Germline CDR1 is SGDLS and CDR2 is YYNGEE. This CDR3 has 16 amino acids. The CDR3 reads CASSVGGGLNTGELFF. The CDR3 nucleotides read TGTGCCAGCAGCGTAGGGGGGGGGCTCAACACCGGGGAGCTGTTTTTT.

This chain connects TRBV30 to TRBJ2-7, with a possible D match to TRBD2 (6 bases). Germline CDR1 reads GTSNPN; CDR2 reads SVGIG (reference sequence). V lost 2 bases and J lost 6, with 14 bases in between. This CDR3 has 13 residues. The CDR3 loop is CAWSPYGGSEQYF. The CDR3 nucleotides are TGTGCCTGGAGTCCATACGGAGGGAGCGAGCAGTACTTC.

This clone has a single count. This sequence joins TRBV2 and TRBJ1-5; D ambiguous. V shed 0 bases and J shed 5 bases, with 8 bases lying between them. This CDR3 comprises 14 residues. Per germline, CDR1 SNHLY and CDR2 FYNNEI. CDR3 protein: CASSEARYYQPQHF. For the CDR3, the DNA is TGTGCCAGCAGTGAAGCGCGGTATTATCAGCCCCAGCATTTT. Filled out from reference TRBV2 and TRBJ1-5, the complete variable domain reads EPEVTQTPSHQVTQMGQEVILRCVPISNHLYFYWYRQILGQKVEFLVSFYNNEISEKSEIFDDQFSVERPDGSNFTLKIRSTKLEDSAMYFCASSEARYYQPQHFGDGTRLSIL.

This clone was picked up a small number of times. V is TRBV5-1 and J is TRBJ2-3; possible D gene TRBD1, 5 bases. CDR3 length equals 15 residues. Trimming took 2 bases from V and 4 from J, leaving 14 bases between them. Germline CDR1 reads SGHRS; CDR2 reads YFSETQ. The CDR3 DNA is TGCGCCAGCAGCTTTGGCAGGGTCGGTGCAGATACGCAGTATTTT. Translated: CASSFGRVGADTQYF.

This chain links TRBV5-4 with TRBJ1-2; unclear D gene. CDR1 and CDR2 from the germline V gene are SGHNT and YYREEE (reference sequence). Trimming stripped 3 bases from V and 3 bases from J, with 12 bases between. The CDR3 is 14 residues long. The DNA for the CDR3 is TGTGCCAGCAGCTCCAGTGCATCCGACTATGGCTACACCTTC. As protein: CASSSSASDYGYTF.

The chain is built from TRBV4-1 and TRBJ2-3; the match to TRBD2 covers 9 bases. This CDR3 spans 15 amino acids. V lost 3 bases to trimming and J lost 5 bases; unmatched junction nucleotides: 6. The germline gives CDR1 MGHRA, CDR2 YSYEKL. The CDR3 nucleotides read TGCGCCAGCAGCCAGACGGGACTAGCTGTAGATACGCAGTATTTT. Translated, it gives CASSQTGLAVDTQYF.

The chain recombines TRBV28 with TRBJ1-2; 9 positions agree with TRBD1. V dropped 4 bases and J dropped 6; count of bases not matched to a gene: 18. CDR3 length equals 18 residues. Germline V gene lookup returns CDR1 MDHEN and CDR2 SYDVKM. The CDR3 nucleotides read TGTGCCAGCAGTTCAAGTCCCCGGACAGGGGTCTTTCGGGATGGCTACACCTTC. Amino acid sequence: CASSSSPRTGVFRDGYTF.

The rearrangement links TRBV10-3 to TRBJ1-2; 7 bases are a match to TRBD1. The CDR3 contains 14 residues. The V and J ends lost 6 bases and 3 bases, in that order; junction bases with no gene match: 7. Germline-derived CDR1 and CDR2 are ENHRY and SYGVKD. The CDR3 DNA reads TGTGCCATCAGGGGGGGACAGTCGGACTATGGCTACACCTTC. Translating gives CAIRGGQSDYGYTF.

The chain carries TRBV7-3 and TRBJ2-1; possible D gene TRBD1, 6 bases. Looked up from germline, CDR1 is SGHTA and CDR2 is FQGTGA. The V gene lost 8 bases and the J gene lost 5 bases, with 13 bases spanning the gap. The CDR3 extends over 13 amino acids. CDR3 nucleotide sequence: TGTGCCAGCGGCCGGGACAAACACAATGAGCAGTTCTTC. Translation: CASGRDKHNEQFF.

The CDR3 nucleotides read TGTGCCAGCGGCAAAAGGCAGGGGAACTATGGCTACACCTTC. Encoded protein: CASGKRQGNYGYTF. The chain combines TRBV28 with TRBJ1-2; the D gene is possibly TRBD1 (6 bases). This CDR3 comprises 14 residues. Germline CDR1 and CDR2: MDHEN and SYDVKM. Trimming pared 8 bases from V and 2 bases from J, leaving 15 bases between.

The rearrangement uses TRBV30 and TRBJ1-2; D not resolved. V lost 1 base to trimming and J lost 4 bases, with 7 bases between them. The V gene's germline CDR1 is GTSNPN and CDR2 SVGIG (reference sequence). The CDR3 runs to 12 residues. The CDR3 DNA sequence: TGTGCCTGGAGTGCGACACTCTATGGCTACACCTTC. Its translation: CAWSATLYGYTF.

V usage is TRBV5-1 and J usage is TRBJ2-3, with a tentative D call TRBD1 (5 bases). This CDR3 is 14 amino acids long. The germline V gene encodes CDR1 SGHRS and CDR2 YFSETQ. Trimming shortened V by 7 bases and J by 4 bases, and 16 bases separated the two germline ends. CDR3 loop: CASETVSGSDTQYF. The DNA for the CDR3 is TGCGCCAGCGAGACGGTTTCAGGGTCAGATACGCAGTATTTT.

CDR3 residues: CSANSDYGYTF. CDR3 coding DNA: TGCAGTGCTAACAGTGACTATGGCTACACCTTC. J is TRBJ1-2 and V is TRBV20-1; no clear D gene. The CDR3 covers 11 residues. Germline V gives CDR1 DFQATT, CDR2 SNEGSKA (reference sequence). The V end lost 4 bases, the J end lost 3 bases, and 6 bases lay between the germline ends.

This chain links TRBV7-4 with TRBJ2-6, with D possibly being TRBD2 (6 bases). Germline CDR1 is SGHVT and CDR2 is SQSDAQ. The CDR3 extends over 17 amino acids. With 4 bases removed from V and 3 bases from J, the gap between germline ends came to 16 bases. CDR3 bases: TGTGCCAGCAGCTCCCGACTAGATGAGGGTGGGGCCAACGTCCTGACTTTC. Its translation is CASSSRLDEGGANVLTF.

This clone was picked up a small number of times. The chain employs TRBV7-9 and TRBJ1-1; D uncertain. Germline V gene sequence: CDR1 SEHNR, CDR2 FQNEAQ (reference sequence). The length of the CDR3 is 12 residues. Trimming took 8 bases from V and 5 from J, leaving 12 bases between them. The CDR3 region is CASDRGTTEAFF. Written as DNA, the CDR3 is TGTGCCAGCGATCGGGGTACGACTGAAGCTTTCTTT.

This clone has only a few counts. The V call is TRBV27, the J call TRBJ1-5; D not resolved. The CDR3 totals 15 residues. Germline V gene data show CDR1 as MNHEY and CDR2 as SMNVEV (reference sequence). V was cut by 3 bases and J by 0 bases, with 9 bases left in between. The CDR3 loop reads CASSLGRYSNQPQHF. The CDR3 DNA sequence: TGTGCCAGCAGTTTGGGGAGATATAGCAATCAGCCCCAGCATTTT.

The chain joins TRBV9 to TRBJ2-7; 9 bases fit TRBD1. V dropped 3 bases and J dropped 6; count of bases not matched to a gene: 4. This CDR3 is built from 13 residues. Germline CDR1 SGDLS, CDR2 YYNGEE. The CDR3 spells CASSGTGVGEQYF. Written as DNA, the CDR3 is TGTGCCAGCAGCGGGACAGGGGTCGGCGAGCAGTACTTC.

The rearrangement joins TRBV2 to TRBJ1-1; D is possibly TRBD1 (6 bases). Germline values: CDR1 SNHLY, CDR2 FYNNEI. CDR3 length: 13 amino acids. Deletions cut 5 bases from V and 6 bases from J, with 13 bases between. The CDR3 protein is CASSYTGFAEAFF. The DNA for the CDR3 is TGTGCCAGCAGTTACACAGGGTTCGCTGAAGCTTTCTTT.

This clone showed up just a few times. The J gene is TRBJ1-1, the V gene TRBV18; D is perhaps TRBD1 (5 bases). Germline-derived CDR1 and CDR2 are KGHSH and LQKENI. The V gene lost 1 base and the J gene lost 2 bases, with 8 bases spanning the gap. The CDR3 has 14 residues. CDR3 DNA sequence: TGTGCCAGCTCACCACAGACAGTAAACACTGAAGCTTTCTTT. As protein: CASSPQTVNTEAFF.

In the case of this clone: At one end, the junction sequence differs from germline, possibly due to a read error. V gene TRBV5-6 combines with J gene TRBJ2-1; a possible D gene is TRBD1 (5 bases). This CDR3 region has 17 residues. In germline, CDR1 is SGHDT, CDR2 YYEEEE. The CDR3 sequence: CASSLISSGPSSNEQFF. CDR3 bases: TGTGCCAGCAGCCTGATTTCCTCAGGGCCCTCCTCCAATGAGCAGTTCTTC. The whole variable domain, filled in from reference TRBV5-6 and TRBJ2-1, reads DAGVTQSPTHLIKTRGQQVTLRCSPKSGHDTVSWYQQALGQGPQFIFQYYEEEERQRGNFPDRFSGHQFPNYSSELNVNALLLGDSALYLCASSLISSGPSSNEQFFGPGTRLTVL.